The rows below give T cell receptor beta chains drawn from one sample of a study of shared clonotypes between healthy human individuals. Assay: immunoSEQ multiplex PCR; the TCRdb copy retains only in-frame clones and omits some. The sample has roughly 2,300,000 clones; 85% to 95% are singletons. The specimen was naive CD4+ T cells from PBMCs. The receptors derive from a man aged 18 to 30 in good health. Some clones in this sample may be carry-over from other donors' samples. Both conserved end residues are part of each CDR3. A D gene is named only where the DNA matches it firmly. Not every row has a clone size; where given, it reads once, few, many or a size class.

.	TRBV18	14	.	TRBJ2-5	CASSPPGAQETQYF	TGTGCCAGCTCACCACCCGGGGCCCAAGAGACCCAGTACTTC
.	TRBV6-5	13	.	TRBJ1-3	CASSGPPGNTIYF	TGTGCCAGCAGCGGGCCCCCTGGAAACACCATATATTTT
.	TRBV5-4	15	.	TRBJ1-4	CASSLGEPSGEKLFF	TGTGCCAGCAGCTTGGGCGAACCGAGTGGCGAAAAACTGTTTTTT
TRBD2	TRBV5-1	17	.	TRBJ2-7	CASSFGTSGSFSHEQYF	TGCGCCAGCAGCTTTGGGACTAGCGGGAGTTTTTCCCACGAGCAGTACTTC
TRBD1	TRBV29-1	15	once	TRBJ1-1	CSVELPRQGVTEAFF	TGCAGCGTTGAACTCCCGAGGCAGGGGGTCACTGAAGCTTTCTTT
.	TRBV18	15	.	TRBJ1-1	CASSPLARMNTEAFF	TGTGCCAGCTCCCCGTTGGCGCGCATGAACACTGAAGCTTTCTTT
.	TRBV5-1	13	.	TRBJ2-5	CASRSGEQETQYF	TGCGCCAGCAGGTCGGGAGAGCAAGAGACCCAGTACTTC
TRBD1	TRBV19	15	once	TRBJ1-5	CASSPRTGNNQPQHF	TGTGCCAGTAGTCCCAGGACAGGGAACAATCAGCCCCAGCATTTT
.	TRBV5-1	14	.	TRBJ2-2	CASRGTQNTGELFF	TGCGCCAGCCGCGGGACACAGAACACCGGGGAGCTGTTTTTT
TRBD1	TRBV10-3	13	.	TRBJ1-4	CAISDRGDEKLFF	TGTGCCATCAGCGACAGGGGGGACGAAAAACTGTTTTTT
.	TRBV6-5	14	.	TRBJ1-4	CASSYTGAQKKLFF	TGTGCCAGCAGTTACACGGGGGCGCAAAAAAAACTGTTTTTT
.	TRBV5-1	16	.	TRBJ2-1	CASSLGLAHSYNEQFF	TGCGCCAGCAGCTTGGGCCTAGCGCACTCCTACAATGAGCAGTTCTTC
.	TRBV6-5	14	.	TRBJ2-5	CASSPGPRMKTQYF	TGTGCCAGCAGCCCGGGACCTAGGATGAAGACCCAGTACTTC
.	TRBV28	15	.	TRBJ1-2	CASSLFPRQDYGYTF	TGTGCCAGCAGTTTATTCCCCAGACAGGACTATGGCTACACCTTC
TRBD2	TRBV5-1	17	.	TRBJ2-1	CASSLKTSGRQYNEQFF	TGCGCCAGCAGCCTAAAGACTAGCGGGAGGCAGTACAATGAGCAGTTCTTC
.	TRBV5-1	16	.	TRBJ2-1	CASSLEGSGGKNEQFF	TGCGCCAGCAGCTTGGAAGGGTCGGGCGGTAAAAATGAGCAGTTCTTC
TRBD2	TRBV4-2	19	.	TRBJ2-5	CASSQYHRGSGSFQETQYF	TGTGCCAGCAGCCAATACCACCGGGGGAGCGGGAGTTTCCAAGAGACCCAGTACTTC
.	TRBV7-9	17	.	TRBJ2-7	CASSFGQDASRSYEQYF	TGTGCCAGCAGCTTTGGGCAGGACGCAAGTAGGTCCTACGAGCAGTACTTC
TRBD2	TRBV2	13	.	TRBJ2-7	CARERREPPEQYF	TGTGCCAGAGAGAGGCGGGAGCCTCCCGAGCAGTACTTC
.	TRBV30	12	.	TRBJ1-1	CAWSAEVPEAFF	TGTGCCTGGAGTGCCGAGGTTCCTGAAGCTTTCTTT
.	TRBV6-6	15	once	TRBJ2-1	CASSYSMPRGNEQFF	TGTGCCAGCAGTTACTCCATGCCGAGGGGGAATGAGCAGTTCTTC
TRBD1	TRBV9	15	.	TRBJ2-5	CASGTGQGIAETQYF	TGTGCCAGCGGAACCGGACAGGGGATAGCAGAGACCCAGTACTTC
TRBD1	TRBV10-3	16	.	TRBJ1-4	CAISELRGTGNEKLFF	TGTGCCATCAGTGAGTTGAGGGGGACAGGCAATGAAAAACTGTTTTTT
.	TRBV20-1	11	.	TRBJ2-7	CRPGSSYEQYF	TGCAGACCGGGAAGCTCCTACGAGCAGTACTTC
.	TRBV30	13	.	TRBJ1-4	CAWASALNEKLFF	TGTGCCTGGGCGTCAGCCCTTAATGAAAAACTGTTTTTT
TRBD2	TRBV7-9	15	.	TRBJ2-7	CASRGWLAGDSEQYF	TGTGCCAGCAGGGGGTGGCTAGCGGGAGACAGCGAGCAGTACTTC
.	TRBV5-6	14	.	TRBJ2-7	CASSLRESAYEQYF	TGTGCCAGCAGCTTACGGGAGTCGGCCTACGAGCAGTACTTC
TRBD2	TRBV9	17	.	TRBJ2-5	CASSAGLAGGLQETQYF	TGTGCCAGCAGCGCCGGACTAGCGGGAGGGCTACAAGAGACCCAGTACTTC
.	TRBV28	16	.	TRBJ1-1	CASSLGPSRGNTEAFF	TGTGCCAGCAGTTTAGGGCCCAGTCGGGGGAACACTGAAGCTTTCTTT
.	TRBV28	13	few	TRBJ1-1	CASSRDFGTEAFF	TGTGCCAGCAGTCGGGACTTCGGCACTGAAGCTTTCTTT
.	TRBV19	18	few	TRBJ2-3	CASSTMAGTQGISGTQYF	TGTGCCAGTAGTACGATGGCCGGGACTCAGGGTATCAGTGGTACGCAGTATTTT